This TCR beta chain was recovered during a study of monozygotic twins with inflammatory bowel disease. In the case of this clonotype: Its antigen is still unknown.

Study results and limitations: Among twins, concordant and discordant pairs did not differ in repertoire similarity, possibly from limited power. Researchers report that IBD patients shared fewer clonotypes with others than healthy twins, especially amid disease activity.

Each donor had approximately 2.5 ml of blood drawn. Making cDNA involved eight separate reactions per sample. TCRdb re-called the 5' RACE reads; every CDR3 protein appears as one record, without DNA. The sample is made up of fewer than 550,000 distinct CDR3 sequences, and the top ten hold roughly 2.3% of it. Looked up from germline, CDR1 is MGHRA and CDR2 is YSYEKL. The CDR3 runs to 15 residues. The material sequenced was blood. The gene calls are TRBV4-1 and TRBJ1-2; TCRdb selects TRBD1, and the lack of DNA leaves this call unchecked. The TCR sequence derives from a human donor with ulcerative colitis or Crohn's disease, or a healthy co-twin of an affected twin (not recorded which). This CDR3 is CASSQVAPAGASYTF.